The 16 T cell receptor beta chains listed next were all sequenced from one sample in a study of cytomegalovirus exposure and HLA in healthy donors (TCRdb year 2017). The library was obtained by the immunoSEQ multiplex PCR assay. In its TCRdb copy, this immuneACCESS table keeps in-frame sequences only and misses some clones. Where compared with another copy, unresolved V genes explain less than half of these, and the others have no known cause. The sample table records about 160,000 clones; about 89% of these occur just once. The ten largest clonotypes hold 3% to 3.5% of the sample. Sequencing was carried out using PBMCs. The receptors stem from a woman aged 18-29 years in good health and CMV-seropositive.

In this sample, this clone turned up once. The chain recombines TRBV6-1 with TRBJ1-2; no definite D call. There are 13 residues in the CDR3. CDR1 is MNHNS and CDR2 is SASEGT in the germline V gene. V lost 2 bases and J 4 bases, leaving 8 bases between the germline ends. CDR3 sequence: CASSEWAVYGYTF. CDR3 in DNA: TGTGCCAGCAGTGAATGGGCAGTCTATGGCTACACCTTC.

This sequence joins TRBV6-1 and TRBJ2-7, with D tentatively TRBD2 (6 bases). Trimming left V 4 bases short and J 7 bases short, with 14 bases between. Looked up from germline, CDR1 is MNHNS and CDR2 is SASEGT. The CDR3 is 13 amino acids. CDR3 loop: CASSGVGGGEQYF. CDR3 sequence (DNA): TGTGCCAGCAGTGGAGTAGGTGGGGGGGAGCAGTACTTC.

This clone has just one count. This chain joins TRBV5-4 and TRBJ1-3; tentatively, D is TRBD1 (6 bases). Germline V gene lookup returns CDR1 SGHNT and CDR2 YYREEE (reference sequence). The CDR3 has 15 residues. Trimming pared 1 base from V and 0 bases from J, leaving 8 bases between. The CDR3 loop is CASSLQDSSGNTIYF. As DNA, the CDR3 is TGTGCCAGCAGCTTGCAGGACAGCTCTGGAAACACCATATATTTT.

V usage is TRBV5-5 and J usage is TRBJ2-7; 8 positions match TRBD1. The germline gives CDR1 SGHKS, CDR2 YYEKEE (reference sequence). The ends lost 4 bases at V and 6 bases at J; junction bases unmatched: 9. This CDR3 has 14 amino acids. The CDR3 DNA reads TGTGCCAGCAGCCTCGACAGGGGTTTGGGCGAGCAGTACTTC. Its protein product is CASSLDRGLGEQYF.

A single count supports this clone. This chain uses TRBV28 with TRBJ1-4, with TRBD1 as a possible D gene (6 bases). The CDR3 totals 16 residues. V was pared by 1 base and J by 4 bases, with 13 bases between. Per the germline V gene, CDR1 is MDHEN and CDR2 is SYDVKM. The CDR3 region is CASSLFTGFDNEKLFF. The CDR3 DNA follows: TGTGCCAGCAGTTTATTCACAGGGTTTGATAATGAAAAACTGTTTTTT.

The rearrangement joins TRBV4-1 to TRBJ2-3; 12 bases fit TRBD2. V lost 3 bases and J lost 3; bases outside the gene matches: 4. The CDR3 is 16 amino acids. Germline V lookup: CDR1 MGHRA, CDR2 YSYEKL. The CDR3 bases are TGCGCCAGCAGCCAGGTGACTAGCGGGGGAACAGATACGCAGTATTTT. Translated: CASSQVTSGGTDTQYF.

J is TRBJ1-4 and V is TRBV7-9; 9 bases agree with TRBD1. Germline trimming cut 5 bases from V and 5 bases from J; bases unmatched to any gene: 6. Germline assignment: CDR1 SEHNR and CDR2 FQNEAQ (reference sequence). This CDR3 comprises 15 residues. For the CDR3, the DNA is TGTGCCAGCAGCCAATTGGACAGGGGAAATGAAAAACTGTTTTTT. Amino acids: CASSQLDRGNEKLFF.

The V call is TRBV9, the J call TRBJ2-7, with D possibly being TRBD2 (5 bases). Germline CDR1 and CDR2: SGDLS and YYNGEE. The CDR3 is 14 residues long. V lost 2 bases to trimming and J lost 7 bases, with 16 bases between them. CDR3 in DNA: TGTGCCAGCAGCGTTCGAGAGGGTGAAAGGGAGCAGTACTTC. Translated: CASSVREGEREQYF.

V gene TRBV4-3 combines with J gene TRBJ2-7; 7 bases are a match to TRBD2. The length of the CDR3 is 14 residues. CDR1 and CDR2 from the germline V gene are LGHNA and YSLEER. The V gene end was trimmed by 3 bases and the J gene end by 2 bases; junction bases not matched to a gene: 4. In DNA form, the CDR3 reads TGCGCCAGCAGCCAGGGACTACCTGCCTACGAGCAGTACTTC. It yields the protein CASSQGLPAYEQYF.

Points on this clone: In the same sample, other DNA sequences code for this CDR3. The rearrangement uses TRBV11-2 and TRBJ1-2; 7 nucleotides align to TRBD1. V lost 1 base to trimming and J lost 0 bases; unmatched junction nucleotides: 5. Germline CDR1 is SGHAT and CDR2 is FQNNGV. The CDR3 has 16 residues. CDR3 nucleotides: TGTGCCAGCAGCTTAGCCCCCGACAGGGCTAACTATGGCTACACCTTC. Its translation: CASSLAPDRANYGYTF.

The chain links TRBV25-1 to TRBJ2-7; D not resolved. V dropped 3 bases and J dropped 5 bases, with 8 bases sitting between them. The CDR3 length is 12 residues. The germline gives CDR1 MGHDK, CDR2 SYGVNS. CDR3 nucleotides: TGTGCCAGCAGTGACCTGGCGGACGAGCAGTACTTC. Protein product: CASSDLADEQYF.

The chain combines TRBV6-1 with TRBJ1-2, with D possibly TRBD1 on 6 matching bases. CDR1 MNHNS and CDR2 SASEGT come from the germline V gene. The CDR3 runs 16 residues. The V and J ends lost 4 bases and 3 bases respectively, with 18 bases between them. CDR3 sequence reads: CASSVQHRAPYYGYTF. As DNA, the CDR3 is TGTGCCAGCAGTGTGCAACACAGGGCCCCCTACTATGGCTACACCTTC.

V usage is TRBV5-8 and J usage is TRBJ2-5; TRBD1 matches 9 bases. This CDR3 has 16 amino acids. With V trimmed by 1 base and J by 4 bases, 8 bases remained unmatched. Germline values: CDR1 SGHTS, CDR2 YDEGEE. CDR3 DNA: TGTGCCAGCAGCTTGTCCGGGACAGGGTGGGGAGAGACCCAGTACTTC. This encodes CASSLSGTGWGETQYF.

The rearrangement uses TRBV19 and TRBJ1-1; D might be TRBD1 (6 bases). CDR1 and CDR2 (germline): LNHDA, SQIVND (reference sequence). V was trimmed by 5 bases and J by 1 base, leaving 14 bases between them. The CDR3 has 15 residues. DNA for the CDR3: TGTGCCAGTAGTCCCTGGACAGAGGGGAACACTGAAGCTTTCTTT. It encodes CASSPWTEGNTEAFF.

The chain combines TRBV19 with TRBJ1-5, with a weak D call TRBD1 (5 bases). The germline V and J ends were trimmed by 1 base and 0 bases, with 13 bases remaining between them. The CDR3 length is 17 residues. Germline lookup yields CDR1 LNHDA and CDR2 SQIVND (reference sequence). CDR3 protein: CASSIVRERGSNQPQHF. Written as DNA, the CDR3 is TGTGCCAGTAGTATAGTCCGGGAGAGGGGTAGCAATCAGCCCCAGCATTTT.

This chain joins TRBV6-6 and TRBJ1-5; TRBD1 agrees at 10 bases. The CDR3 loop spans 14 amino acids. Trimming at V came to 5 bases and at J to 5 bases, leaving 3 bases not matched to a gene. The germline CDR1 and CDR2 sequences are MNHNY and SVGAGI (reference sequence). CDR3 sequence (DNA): TGTGCCAGCAGTCAGGGGACAGGGGATCAGCCCCAGCATTTT. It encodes CASSQGTGDQPQHF.